Reported below is one T cell receptor beta chain. This specimen comes from a study of technical replicates of blood from several donors. The V and J ends lost 10 bases and 4 bases respectively, with 16 bases between them. Germline loops: CDR1 MNHEY, CDR2 SVGAGI. The CDR3 extends over 13 amino acids. Sequencing was performed with immunoSEQ multiplex PCR; in TCRdb, only in-frame clones are kept and a portion is missing. The table lists fewer than 85,000 clones, around 94% of them singletons, with about 0.25% in the top ten. Input material: T cells isolated from PBMCs. The chain links TRBV6-5 to TRBJ1-2, with D hard to call. The receptor was isolated from a human donor in good health. CDR3 amino acids: CATSQSPIYGYTF. CDR3 DNA sequence: TGTGCCACTTCCCAATCCCCTATCTATGGCTACACCTTC.